Following are 19 T cell receptor beta chains from one sample sequenced in a study of prognosis after radiotherapy for stage I lung cancer. Two rounds of multiplex PCR amplified TCR beta CDR3 from genomic DNA. For every TRBV and TRBJ gene, a specific primer was used in first-round PCR. TCRdb re-analysed the multiplex PCR reads in MiXCR, keeping a single row per CDR3 protein. Of over 15,000 distinct CDR3 sequences in the sample, roughly 45% are singletons; the top ten hold about 40%. Sequences were derived from PBMCs, sampled before or after stereotactic body radiation therapy (not recorded which). These TCRs come from a donor aged 50 or older with non-small cell lung cancer.

This clonotype was counted many times. As DNA, the CDR3 is TGTGCCAGCAGTCCTCGGACTAGCGGGAGCTCCGGGGAGCTGTTTTTT. Protein product: CASSPRTSGSSGELFF. The genes are TRBV6-2 or TRBV6-3 and TRBJ2-2; 13 bases are a match to TRBD2. J gave up 6 bases and V 5 bases, and 6 bases lay outside the gene matches. Germline CDR1 and CDR2: MNHEY and SVGEGT. The CDR3 length is 16 residues.

This clonotype was detected a few times. This sequence is one base from a far larger clone and is likely a read error. The V call is TRBV6-5, the J call TRBJ2-7; weak D call: TRBD1 (5 bases). This CDR3 comprises 14 residues. Trimming cost V 2 bases and J 0 bases, with 8 bases left between them. The germline gives CDR1 MNHEY, CDR2 SVGAGI. CDR3 DNA sequence: TGTGCCAGCAGTTACCAACAGGACTCCTACGAGCAGTACTTC. Its protein is CASSYQQDSYEQYF.

In its sample, this clonotype was seen a few times. A single base separates this from a much larger clone, so it may be a read error. V usage is TRBV11-3 and J usage is TRBJ2-5; unclear D gene. The CDR3 runs to 14 residues. V was clipped by 0 bases and J by 3 bases, with 8 bases between them. Germline values: CDR1 SGHNT, CDR2 YENEEA. This CDR3 is CASSLDPVEETQYF. The CDR3 nucleotides are TGTGCCAGCAGCTTAGACCCAGTGGAAGAGACCCAGTACTTC.

Details on this clonotype: A read error may produce the germline difference seen at one junction end. V and J are TRBV2 and TRBJ2-3, with 9 bases fitting TRBD2. The CDR3 runs 13 residues. Looked up from germline, CDR1 is SNHLY and CDR2 is FYNNEI. CDR3 loop: CVSSDDGTSSQYF. Written as DNA, the CDR3 is TGTGTCAGCAGTGATGATGGGACTAGCTCGCAGTATTTT.

This clonotype was recorded at least ten times. The rearrangement uses TRBV9 and TRBJ1-2; D uncertain. Trimming left V 0 bases short and J 0 bases short, with 9 bases between. The CDR3 is made up of 15 amino acids. CDR1 SGDLS and CDR2 YYNGEE come from the germline V gene. CDR3 bases: TGTGCCAGCAGCGTAGAGGCGGATGCTAACTATGGCTACACCTTC. It yields the protein CASSVEADANYGYTF.

As regards this clonotype: The junction shows a germline mismatch at one end, possibly a read error. The rearrangement links TRBV28 to TRBJ1-2; 9 nucleotides match TRBD1. CDR3 length equals 15 residues. Per germline, CDR1 MDHEN and CDR2 SYDVKM. The DNA for the CDR3 is TGTTCCAGCAGGGATGGACAGGGGTTTAACTATGGCTACACCTTC. Its protein is CSSRDGQGFNYGYTF.

The chain is built from TRBV6-1 and TRBJ2-7, with D perhaps being TRBD1 or TRBD2 (5 bases each). V lost 6 bases, J lost 8 bases, and 23 bases lay in between. CDR3 size: 15 residues. Germline assignment: CDR1 MNHNS and CDR2 SASEGT. Here the CDR3 DNA reads TGTGCCAGCAGGGGACCTTCAGCGAGAGTCCTTAAGCAGTACTTC. This encodes CASRGPSARVLKQYF.

As concerns this clonotype: Because it lacks the conserved phenylalanine or tryptophan at the end, this CDR3 is likely a read error. The chain carries TRBV29-1 and TRBJ1-2; D gene unclear. The germline V gene encodes CDR1 SQVTM and CDR2 ANQGSEA. CDR3 length: 13 amino acids. Trimming took off 6 bases at V and 2 bases at J, with 13 bases between the two ends. Here the CDR3 DNA reads TGCAGCGTCCCTACATCCGAGAACTATGGCTACACCATC. It translates to CSVPTSENYGYTI.

In this sample, this clonotype turned up a few times. Mismatch with germline at one junction end may stem from a read error. The chain couples TRBV28 to TRBJ2-3; D perhaps matches TRBD1 (5 bases). CDR3 length: 14 amino acids. CDR1 is MDHEN, CDR2 SYDVKM, per germline. The CDR3 nucleotides are TGTGCCAGCAGTTTCCTCCAGGGCACAGATACTCAGTATTTT. This translates into CASSFLQGTDTQYF.

The sample holds many counts of this clonotype. V gene TRBV28 combines with J gene TRBJ1-2; D unresolved. Germline lookup yields CDR1 MDHEN and CDR2 SYDVKM. The CDR3 runs 15 residues. The ends were cut back, 4 bases at V and 0 bases at J, with 12 bases in the middle. CDR3 in amino acids: CASSSGPSPNYGYTF. The CDR3, as DNA: TGTGCCAGCAGTTCCGGACCGTCCCCTAACTATGGCTACACCTTC.

This clonotype is medium-sized (0.01 to 0.1%). CDR3 in amino acids: CASQAVYSNQPQHF. DNA for the CDR3: TGTGCCAGCCAGGCGGTTTATAGCAATCAGCCCCAGCATTTT. The J gene is TRBJ1-5, the V gene TRBV28; D gene uncertain. CDR3 size: 14 residues. CDR1 MDHEN and CDR2 SYDVKM come from the germline V gene. V was cut by 8 bases and J by 0 bases, with 11 bases left in between.

Concerning this clonotype itself: A much larger clone differs from this one at a single base, so this may be a read error. The chain combines TRBV27 with TRBJ1-5; no clear D gene. The V and J ends lost 0 bases and 7 bases respectively, with 7 bases between them. Germline CDR1 is MNHEY and CDR2 is SMNVEV (reference sequence). The CDR3 consists of 13 residues. The CDR3 protein is CASSLSWAQPQHF. The CDR3 DNA reads as TGTGCCAGCAGTTTATCGTGGGCACAGCCCCAGCATTTT.

Notes on this clonotype: A read error is the likely source, as a far larger clone sits one nucleotide away. The chain recombines TRBV6-1 with TRBJ1-2; D is unresolved. CDR3 length: 18 residues. V lost 5 bases to trimming and J lost 4 bases, with 26 bases between them. The germline V gene has CDR1 MNHNS and CDR2 SASEGT. CDR3 nucleotide sequence: TGTGCCAGCAGTTACACACTTGGGCTCGTGTTCGGGAGCTATGGCTACACCTTC. It is translated as CASSYTLGLVFGSYGYTF.

This clonotype is labeled medium-sized. V and J are TRBV6-5 and TRBJ1-3, with unresolved D. V was clipped by 7 bases and J by 0 bases, with 13 bases between them. CDR1 and CDR2 (germline): MNHEY, SVGAGI. This CDR3 has 15 residues. The CDR3 loop reads CASIVTASSGNTIYF. The DNA of the CDR3 is TGTGCCAGCATTGTTACAGCGAGCTCTGGAAACACCATATATTTT.

This clonotype appeared many times. V usage is TRBV10-3 and J usage is TRBJ2-5; possible D gene TRBD2, 7 bases. The CDR3 loop spans 14 amino acids. Germline CDR1 ENHRY, CDR2 SYGVKD. Trimming removed 6 bases at V and 4 bases at J, with 15 bases between. Written as DNA, the CDR3 is TGTGCCATCAGACCAGGGGAGGGTCGAGAGACCCAGTACTTC. Its protein is CAIRPGEGRETQYF.

There are a few counts of this clonotype. The V gene is TRBV18, the J gene TRBJ1-1; D possibly corresponds to TRBD1 (5 bases). In germline, CDR1 is KGHSH, CDR2 LQKENI. Trimming took off 3 bases at V and 4 bases at J, with 9 bases between the two ends. This CDR3 spans 13 amino acids. The CDR3 DNA is TGTGCCAGCTCACCTAACCAGGGCACTGAAGCTTTCTTT. Its translation: CASSPNQGTEAFF.

About this clonotype itself: This sequence is one base from a far larger clone and is likely a read error. The CDR3 reads CASSPVLGSYEQYF. The CDR3 coding sequence is TGTGCCAGCAGCCCCGTGTTAGGCTCCTACGAGCAGTACTTC. The genes are TRBV6-4 and TRBJ2-7, with D unclear. The germline gives CDR1 MRHNA, CDR2 SNTAGT. With 6 bases removed from V and 0 bases from J, the gap between germline ends came to 12 bases. The CDR3 totals 14 residues.

The chain couples TRBV30 to TRBJ2-2; D gene unclear. CDR3 length: 19 residues. Trimming removed 4 bases from V and 0 bases from J, with 24 bases in between. Looked up from germline, CDR1 is GTSNPN and CDR2 is SVGIG (reference sequence). In nucleotides, the CDR3 is TGTGCCTGGAAACGGCGTGGGATGGCAAACGACGCGAACACCGGGGAGCTGTTTTTT. It is translated as CAWKRRGMANDANTGELFF. Full variable domain (missing parts from reference TRBV30 and TRBJ2-2): SQTIHQWPATLVQPVGSPLSLECTVEGTSNPNLYWYRQAAGRGLQLLFYSVGIGQISSEVPQNLSASRPQDRQFILSSKKLLLSDSGFYLCAWKRRGMANDANTGELFFGEGSRLTVL.

Comments on this clonotype: The likely explanation is a read error, given a far larger clone one base away. V is TRBV11-2 and J is TRBJ2-1, with no clear D. Deletions cut 10 bases from V and 10 bases from J, with 20 bases between. The length of the CDR3 is 13 residues. Germline CDR1 is SGHAT and CDR2 is FQNNGV. The CDR3 is CATKGPSSYEQFF. In DNA, the CDR3 is TGTGCCACGAAGGGTCCGTCCTCCTACGAGCAGTTCTTC.